The rows below give T cell receptor beta chains drawn from one sample of a study of cytomegalovirus exposure and HLA in healthy donors. The assay was immunoSEQ multiplex PCR, and TCRdb's table has in-frame clones only and misses some. The sample shows tens of thousands of clones, about 72% of them seen only once. Specimen: PBMCs. The origin of the receptors is a man aged 40-50 years in good health and CMV-seropositive. CDR3s include the opening cysteine and the closing phenylalanine or tryptophan. The order of the fields is D gene, V gene, J gene, CDR3 protein. The D gene is left open where the match is weak.

NA	TRBV28	TRBJ2-7	CASSLFTSGDHEQYF
TRBD2	TRBV5-6	TRBJ2-1	CASSSSGNNEQFF
TRBD2	TRBV7-9	TRBJ2-2	CASSLEVAGGPTTGELFF
NA	TRBV11-1	TRBJ1-4	CASSPDDSNEKLFF
NA	TRBV29-1	TRBJ1-3	CSFETGSGTIYF
TRBD2	TRBV7-6	TRBJ2-3	CASSPTSGTNTDTQYF
TRBD1	TRBV27	TRBJ1-5	CASSFQGARRQPQHF
NA	TRBV20-1	TRBJ1-2	CSASGQAETF
TRBD1	TRBV5-4	TRBJ2-2	CASSWEAGGRVTGELFF
TRBD1	TRBV11-2	TRBJ1-2	CASSAGTGFFGYTF
NA	TRBV28	TRBJ2-2	CASSPGRGNTGELFF
TRBD2	TRBV6-4	TRBJ2-3	CASSDSSGGADTQYF
NA	TRBV4-1	TRBJ2-5	CASSQTGETQYF
NA	TRBV28	TRBJ2-4	CASSREGARLGKDIQYF
NA	TRBV2	TRBJ2-5	CASNRVVQQTQYF
NA	TRBV5-1	TRBJ2-5	CASSSLQETQYF
NA	TRBV11-3	TRBJ2-7	CASSLGGHYEQYF
NA	TRBV2	TRBJ1-2	CASSEMASKRYTF
TRBD2	TRBV9	TRBJ2-5	CASSGTRQETQYF
NA	TRBV9	TRBJ2-3	CASSGGMTDTQYF
TRBD1	TRBV6-6	NA	CASKQGDTYEQYF
TRBD1	TRBV18	TRBJ1-2	CASSPTGAYGYTF
TRBD2	TRBV7-2	TRBJ2-6	CASSSSGGSGANVLTF
TRBD2	TRBV18	TRBJ2-7	CASSPLRAGVGDEQYF
NA	TRBV9	TRBJ1-1	CASSVEPQGMNTEAFF
NA	TRBV7-2	TRBJ2-5	CASGQGDLQETQYF
NA	TRBV10-2	TRBJ2-3	CASSDRRGSTDTQYF
NA	TRBV6-1	TRBJ2-2	CASSQFTGEAGELFF
NA	TRBV30	TRBJ2-1	CAWSVPPIGSGSEQFF
TRBD1	TRBV4-2	TRBJ1-6	CASSQEGQGRAPLHF
NA	TRBV7-8	TRBJ1-5	CASSPGVGLNQPQHF
NA	TRBV5-1	TRBJ1-2	CASSWSWGENGYTF
TRBD1	TRBV6-5	TRBJ1-1	CASSPQTGGIGEAFF
TRBD1	TRBV29-1	TRBJ2-7	CSVGPGQGNSYEQYF
TRBD1	TRBV7-6	TRBJ1-1	CASIRGLGDTEAFF
NA	TRBV2	TRBJ2-3	CASTSTDTQYF
NA	TRBV15	TRBJ2-7	CATRPGVGGYEQYF
NA	TRBV28	TRBJ1-4	CASSLSGVGGEKLFF